These 5 T cell receptor beta chains share one sample of origin, sequenced in a study of blood T cells in healthy people across ages. For the second PCR, which ran for about 7 to 11 cycles, a sample-barcoded 5' primer and a J-beta primer mix were used. TCRdb redid the calling of the 5' RACE reads with MiXCR, one entry per CDR3 protein. Seen here are more than 600,000 distinct CDR3 sequences, approximately 25% observed once, and the top ten hold 8% to 10%. These same records also appear under a second study, on T cells of mothers and their children.

Sequenced: blood. The receptors were sampled from a boy aged 5-17 years in good health.

Regarding this clonotype: One end of the junction fails to match germline, which may point to a read error. The chain links TRBV29-1 to TRBJ2-1; D may be TRBD2 (6 bases). In germline, CDR1 is SQVTM, CDR2 ANQGSEA. The CDR3 runs 19 residues. The CDR3 nucleotides are TGCAGCGTTCAACGTCCCCCTTCGGAATCCCCGGGGGTAATCAATAAGCAGTTCTTC. This gives the protein CSVQRPPSESPGVINKQFF.

The chain's CDR3 is CSVRTTETQYF. CDR3 DNA: TGCAGTGTTCGGACGACGGAGACCCAGTACTTC. This chain uses TRBV20-1 with TRBJ2-5; D gene uncertain. The germline gives CDR1 DFQATT, CDR2 SNEGSKA (reference sequence). V lost 7 bases and J 5 bases, leaving 11 bases between the germline ends. CDR3 size: 11 residues.

The chain is built from TRBV10-3 and TRBJ2-1, with D perhaps matching TRBD2 (6 bases). The V gene's germline CDR1 is ENHRY and CDR2 SYGVKD. This CDR3 is built from 13 residues. V was trimmed by 4 bases and J by 5 bases, leaving 9 bases between them. The CDR3 DNA is TGTGCCATCAGTGGGGACTTGGACAATGAGCAGTTCTTC. It is translated as CAISGDLDNEQFF.

This chain joins TRBV6-4 and TRBJ2-1; D might be TRBD1 (5 bases). V was clipped by 2 bases and J by 10 bases, with 15 bases between them. The CDR3 runs 14 residues. The germline gives CDR1 MRHNA, CDR2 SNTAGT. CDR3 in DNA: TGTGCCAGCAGTGACAGTGGGGCCGTGGGCGAGCAGTTCTTC. This sequence encodes CASSDSGAVGEQFF.

The CDR3 protein is CASSAPGSYNEQFF. The CDR3 DNA sequence: TGTGCCAGCAGCGCACCAGGCTCCTACAATGAGCAGTTCTTC. This chain joins TRBV9 and TRBJ2-1; D gene uncertain. Germline V gene lookup returns CDR1 SGDLS and CDR2 YYNGEE. Trimming removed 3 bases from V and 0 bases from J, with 7 bases in between. The CDR3 loop spans 14 amino acids.